The 21 T cell receptor beta chains listed next were all sequenced from one sample in a study of T cell repertoires in aging, cancer and after chemotherapy (dated by TCRdb to between 2017 and 2020). TCR beta rearrangements were amplified from genomic DNA isolated from peripheral blood, not from sorted cells or RNA. Sequencing took place on an Illumina MiSeq. Using a mixed TRB-A/B primer pool, multiplex touch-down PCR amplified rearranged TRB sequences covering the V, D and J segments. Starting from the raw public reads, TCRdb applied fastp trimming at Q25, assembled clones with MiXCR and retained in-frame beta chains. CDR3 protein duplicates are merged, each entry listing the most common genes and DNA. For this sample there are about 18,000 distinct CDR3 sequences; roughly half appear just once. The ten top clones hold 8% to 11% of the sample. The sample taken for sequencing was blood. The receptors originated from a human donor in good health.

This chain connects TRBV27 to TRBJ2-7; 7 positions agree with TRBD1. In germline, CDR1 is MNHEY, CDR2 SMNVEV (reference sequence). There are 13 residues in the CDR3. Germline trimming cut 6 bases from V and 5 bases from J; bases unmatched to any gene: 7. Written as DNA, the CDR3 is TGTGCCAGCAGGAGACAGGGCATAAACGAGCAGTACTTC. It codes for CASRRQGINEQYF.

The rearrangement joins TRBV19 to TRBJ2-1, with 16 bases identical to TRBD2. Per the germline V gene, CDR1 is LNHDA and CDR2 is SQIVND (reference sequence). V trimming: 0 bases; J trimming: 8 bases; junction bases outside the gene matches: 4. CDR3 length: 17 amino acids. The CDR3 sequence: CASSIDLGTSGRDEQFF. The CDR3 region has the DNA TGTGCCAGTAGTATAGACTTGGGGACTAGCGGGAGGGATGAGCAGTTCTTC. The full variable domain, its missing parts supplied by reference TRBV19 and TRBJ2-1, is DGGITQSPKYLFRKEGQNVTLSCEQNLNHDAMYWYRQDPGQGLRLIYYSQIVNDFQKGDIAEGYSVSREKKESFPLTVTSAQKNPTAFYLCASSIDLGTSGRDEQFFGPGTRLTVL.

This clonotype showed up just a few times. The chain recombines TRBV12-3 or TRBV12-4 with TRBJ2-5, with 7 bases lining up with TRBD2. Germline trimming cut 6 bases from V and 5 bases from J; bases unmatched to any gene: 9. This CDR3 comprises 14 residues. The CDR3: CASSLEGGYETQYF. For the CDR3, the DNA is TGTGCCAGCAGCCTGGAGGGAGGGTATGAGACCCAGTACTTC.

For the CDR3, the DNA is TGCAGCGTCACCCAAAGGGGACAGGGAACCACTGAAGCTTTCTTT. Its translation: CSVTQRGQGTTEAFF. The J gene is TRBJ1-1, the V gene TRBV29-1; 9 positions agree with TRBD1. The CDR3 has 15 amino acids. Germline CDR1 is SQVTM and CDR2 is ANQGSEA. Trimming removed 6 bases from V and 4 bases from J; junction bases left unmatched: 12.

This chain connects TRBV27 to TRBJ2-5, with D possibly TRBD1 on 6 matching bases. Germline V gene lookup returns CDR1 MNHEY and CDR2 SMNVEV (reference sequence). This CDR3 is 14 amino acids long. Trimming pared 0 bases from V and 3 bases from J, leaving 8 bases between. The CDR3 nucleotides read TGTGCCAGCAGTTTATCACAGGGTAAAGAGACCCAGTACTTC. It is translated as CASSLSQGKETQYF.

The genes are TRBV6-5 and TRBJ1-6; unclear D gene. Germline CDR1 MNHEY, CDR2 SVGAGI. Deletions cut 10 bases from V and 2 bases from J, with 9 bases between. The CDR3 contains 13 residues. CDR3 sequence (DNA): TGTGCCACTACTAGGGCCTATAATTCACCCCTCCACTTT. Translation: CATTRAYNSPLHF.

The CDR3 loop reads CASSLGGDTYEQYF. CDR3 nucleotides: TGTGCCAGCAGTTTAGGGGGAGATACCTACGAGCAGTACTTC. The chain combines TRBV27 with TRBJ2-7; D may correspond to TRBD1 or TRBD2 (5 bases each). The V gene's germline CDR1 is MNHEY and CDR2 SMNVEV (reference sequence). V lost 2 bases to trimming and J lost 2 bases, with 10 bases between them. This CDR3 is 14 amino acids long.

The V gene is TRBV5-4, the J gene TRBJ2-5, with D unresolved. Per the germline V gene, CDR1 is SGHNT and CDR2 is YYREEE (reference sequence). The CDR3 is 13 amino acids. Trimming cost V 0 bases and J 7 bases, with 10 bases left between them. In DNA form, the CDR3 reads TGTGCCAGCAGCTTGGAACCGTTTGCGACCCAGTACTTC. Translation: CASSLEPFATQYF.

The rearrangement uses TRBV27 and TRBJ1-6; D not certain. Germline CDR1 is MNHEY and CDR2 is SMNVEV (reference sequence). The length of the CDR3 is 13 residues. V was cut by 3 bases and J by 7 bases, with 7 bases left in between. CDR3 nucleotides: TGTGCCAGCAGTTTGTCCCTGAATTCACCCCTCCACTTT. The encoded protein is CASSLSLNSPLHF.

The chain is built from TRBV12-3 or TRBV12-4 and TRBJ2-1, with 11 bases that match TRBD2. Trimming at V came to 6 bases and at J to 6 bases, leaving 7 bases not matched to a gene. This CDR3 is 15 amino acids long. The CDR3 loop is CASSLTSGKGNEQFF. The CDR3 DNA reads as TGTGCCAGCAGCCTGACTAGCGGGAAGGGCAATGAGCAGTTCTTC.

J is TRBJ1-1 and V is TRBV6-5; the D is unclear. Germline lookup yields CDR1 MNHEY and CDR2 SVGAGI. The CDR3 totals 13 residues. Trimming stripped 3 bases from V and 4 bases from J, with 9 bases between. Here the CDR3 reads CASSYGVGTEAFF. In DNA, the CDR3 is TGTGCCAGCAGTTATGGGGTCGGCACTGAAGCTTTCTTT.

This rearrangement joins TRBV29-1 to TRBJ1-2; a possible D gene is TRBD1 (6 bases). The CDR3 consists of 16 residues. Germline V CDR1 and CDR2: SQVTM, ANQGSEA. V was clipped by 2 bases and J by 1 base, with 17 bases between them. This chain's CDR3 is CSVEIWEGGVNYGYTF. CDR3 DNA sequence: TGCAGCGTTGAAATTTGGGAGGGGGGGGTTAACTATGGCTACACCTTC.

The CDR3 DNA reads TGTGCCAGCAGCCTGGACAGGGGGCAAGAGACCCAGTACTTC. Translating gives CASSLDRGQETQYF. The rearrangement links TRBV5-5 to TRBJ2-5, with 10 positions matching TRBD1. The germline V gene encodes CDR1 SGHKS and CDR2 YYEKEE (reference sequence). V dropped 4 bases and J dropped 2; count of bases not matched to a gene: 2. There are 14 residues in the CDR3.

The chain combines TRBV6-1 with TRBJ2-2; the D is unclear. The CDR3 is 12 amino acids. Per the germline V gene, CDR1 is MNHNS and CDR2 is SASEGT. Deletions cut 9 bases from V and 2 bases from J, with 7 bases between. The chain's CDR3 is CASKGNTGELFF. As DNA, the CDR3 is TGTGCCAGTAAAGGAAACACCGGGGAGCTGTTTTTT.

This clonotype was seen only a few times. This chain uses TRBV6-5 with TRBJ2-1; D is undetermined. Germline V gene lookup returns CDR1 MNHEY and CDR2 SVGAGI. Trimming stripped 9 bases from V and 5 bases from J, with 17 bases between. The CDR3 extends over 14 amino acids. CDR3: CASQIGALNNEQFF. CDR3 sequence (DNA): TGTGCCAGTCAAATCGGTGCCCTTAACAATGAGCAGTTCTTC.

The chain is built from TRBV27 and TRBJ2-5; D gene ambiguous. The CDR3 totals 14 residues. The germline V and J ends were trimmed by 6 bases and 5 bases, with 16 bases remaining between them. Germline V lookup: CDR1 MNHEY, CDR2 SMNVEV (reference sequence). DNA for the CDR3: TGTGCCAGCAGCCCGGTAGGGCCGTGGGAGACCCAGTACTTC. Its protein product is CASSPVGPWETQYF.

This clonotype was picked up a small number of times. V and J are TRBV19 and TRBJ2-7; 8 bases agree with TRBD1. CDR3 length equals 15 residues. With 3 bases clipped from V and 2 bases from J, the junction kept 6 bases outside the gene matches. Germline V gene sequence: CDR1 LNHDA, CDR2 SQIVND (reference sequence). CDR3 protein: CASSMGQALTYEQYF. The DNA for the CDR3 is TGTGCCAGTAGTATGGGACAGGCGCTCACCTACGAGCAGTACTTC.

The gene calls are TRBV6-5 and TRBJ2-2; 12 positions match TRBD1. Germline-derived CDR1 and CDR2 are MNHEY and SVGAGI. CDR3 length equals 16 residues. J lost 6 bases, V lost 4 bases, and 6 bases had no gene match. The CDR3 bases are TGTGCCAGCAGTTGGGTAGGGACAGGGGGCCCCGGGGAGCTGTTTTTT. It yields the protein CASSWVGTGGPGELFF.

This clonotype is termed medium-sized. The chain is built from TRBV29-1 and TRBJ2-7; 7 positions match TRBD1. After removal of 7 bases from V and 1 base from J, the junction contained 7 bases not matched to a gene. Germline V gene data show CDR1 as SQVTM and CDR2 as ANQGSEA. The CDR3 consists of 13 residues. The DNA for the CDR3 is TGCAGCGCCCAGAGCAGGGGGTCCTACGAGCAGTACTTC. It translates to CSAQSRGSYEQYF.

This clonotype turned up a few times. The chain has TRBV18 and TRBJ2-1; TRBD2 aligns across 12 bases. The CDR3 runs to 15 residues. V trimming: 4 bases; J trimming: 10 bases; junction bases outside the gene matches: 8. Looked up from germline, CDR1 is KGHSH and CDR2 is LQKENI. The CDR3 reads CASSQLGLAGSEQFF. Here the CDR3 DNA reads TGTGCCAGCTCACAACTGGGACTAGCGGGTAGCGAGCAGTTCTTC. The full variable domain, its missing parts supplied by reference TRBV18 and TRBJ2-1, is NAGVMQNPRHLVRRRGQEARLRCSPMKGHSHVYWYRQLPEEGLKFMVYLQKENIIDESGMPKERFSAEFPKEGPSILRIQQVVRGDSAAYFCASSQLGLAGSEQFFGPGTRLTVL.

A few counts support this clonotype. The chain couples TRBV12-3 or TRBV12-4 to TRBJ2-2; no clear D. CDR3 length: 14 residues. V lost 3 bases, J lost 6 bases, and 11 bases lay in between. CDR3 residues: CASSLLNGAGELFF. In nucleotides, the CDR3 is TGTGCCAGCAGTTTGCTCAATGGGGCCGGGGAGCTGTTTTTT.